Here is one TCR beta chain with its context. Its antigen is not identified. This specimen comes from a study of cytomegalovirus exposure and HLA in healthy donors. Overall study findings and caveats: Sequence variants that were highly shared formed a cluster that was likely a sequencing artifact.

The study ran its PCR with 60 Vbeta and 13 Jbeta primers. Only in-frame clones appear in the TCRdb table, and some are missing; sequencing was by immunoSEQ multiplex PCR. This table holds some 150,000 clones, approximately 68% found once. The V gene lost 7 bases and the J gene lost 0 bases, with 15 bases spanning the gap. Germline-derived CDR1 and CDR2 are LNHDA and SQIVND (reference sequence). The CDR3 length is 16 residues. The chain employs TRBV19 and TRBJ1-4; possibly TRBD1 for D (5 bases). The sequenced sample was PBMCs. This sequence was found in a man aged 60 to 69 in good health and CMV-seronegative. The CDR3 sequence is CASNRMGPATNEKLFF. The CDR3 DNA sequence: TGTGCCAGTAACCGAATGGGGCCGGCAACTAATGAAAAACTGTTTTTT.